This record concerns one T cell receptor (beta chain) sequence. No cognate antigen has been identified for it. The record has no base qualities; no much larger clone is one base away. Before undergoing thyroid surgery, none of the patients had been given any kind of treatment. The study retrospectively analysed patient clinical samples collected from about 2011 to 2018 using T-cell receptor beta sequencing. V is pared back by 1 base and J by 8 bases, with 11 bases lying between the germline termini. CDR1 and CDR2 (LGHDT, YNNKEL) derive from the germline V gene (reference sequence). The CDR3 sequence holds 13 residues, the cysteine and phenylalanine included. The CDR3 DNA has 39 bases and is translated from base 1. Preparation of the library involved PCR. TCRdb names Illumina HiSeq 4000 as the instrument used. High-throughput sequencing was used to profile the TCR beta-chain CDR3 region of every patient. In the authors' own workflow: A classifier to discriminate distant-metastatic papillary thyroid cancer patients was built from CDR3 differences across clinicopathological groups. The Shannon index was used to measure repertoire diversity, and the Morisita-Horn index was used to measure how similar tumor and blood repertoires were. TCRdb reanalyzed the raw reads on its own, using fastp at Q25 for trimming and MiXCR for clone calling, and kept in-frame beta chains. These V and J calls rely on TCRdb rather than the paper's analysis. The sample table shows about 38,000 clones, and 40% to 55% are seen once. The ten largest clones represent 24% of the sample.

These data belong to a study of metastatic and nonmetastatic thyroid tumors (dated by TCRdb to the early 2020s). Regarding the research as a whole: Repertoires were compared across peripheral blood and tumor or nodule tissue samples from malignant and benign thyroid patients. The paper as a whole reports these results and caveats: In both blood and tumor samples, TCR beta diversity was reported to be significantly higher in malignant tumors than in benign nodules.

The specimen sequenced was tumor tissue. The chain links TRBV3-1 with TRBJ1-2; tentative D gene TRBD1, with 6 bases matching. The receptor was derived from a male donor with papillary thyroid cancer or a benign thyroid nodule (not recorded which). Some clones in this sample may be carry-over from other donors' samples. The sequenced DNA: TGTGCCAGCAGCCAAGTACAGGGTCTAGGCTACACCTTC. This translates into CASSQVQGLGYTF.